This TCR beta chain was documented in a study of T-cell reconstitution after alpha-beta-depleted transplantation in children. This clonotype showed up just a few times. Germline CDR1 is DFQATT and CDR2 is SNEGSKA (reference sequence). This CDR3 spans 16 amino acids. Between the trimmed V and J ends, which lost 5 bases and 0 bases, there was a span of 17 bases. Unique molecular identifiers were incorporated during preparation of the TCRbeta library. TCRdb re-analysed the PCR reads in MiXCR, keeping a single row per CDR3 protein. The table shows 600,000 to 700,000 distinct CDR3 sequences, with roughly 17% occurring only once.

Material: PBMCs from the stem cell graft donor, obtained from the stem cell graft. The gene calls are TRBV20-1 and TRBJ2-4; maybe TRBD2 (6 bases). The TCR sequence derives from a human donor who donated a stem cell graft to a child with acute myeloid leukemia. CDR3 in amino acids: CSAGRWRDLAKNIQYF. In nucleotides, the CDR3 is TGCAGTGCTGGCCGATGGCGGGACCTAGCCAAAAACATTCAGTACTTC.